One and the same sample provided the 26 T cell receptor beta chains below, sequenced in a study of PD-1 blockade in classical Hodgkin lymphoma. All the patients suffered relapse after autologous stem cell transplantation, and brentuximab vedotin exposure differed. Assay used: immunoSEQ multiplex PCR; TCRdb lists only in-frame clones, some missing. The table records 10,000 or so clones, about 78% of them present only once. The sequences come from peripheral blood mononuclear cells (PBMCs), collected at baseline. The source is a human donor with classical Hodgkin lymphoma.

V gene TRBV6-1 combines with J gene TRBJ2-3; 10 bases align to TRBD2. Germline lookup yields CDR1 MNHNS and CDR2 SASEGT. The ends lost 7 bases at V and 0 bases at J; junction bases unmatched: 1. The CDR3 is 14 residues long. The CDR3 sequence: CASKLAGSTDTQYF. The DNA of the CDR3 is TGTGCCAGCAAACTAGCGGGGAGCACAGATACGCAGTATTTT.

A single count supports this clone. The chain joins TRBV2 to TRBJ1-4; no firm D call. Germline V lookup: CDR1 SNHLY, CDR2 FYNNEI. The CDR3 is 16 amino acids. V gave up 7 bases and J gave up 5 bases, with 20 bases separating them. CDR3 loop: CASNPRARNQNEKLFF. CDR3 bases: TGTGCCAGCAACCCACGGGCCAGAAACCAAAATGAAAAACTGTTTTTT.

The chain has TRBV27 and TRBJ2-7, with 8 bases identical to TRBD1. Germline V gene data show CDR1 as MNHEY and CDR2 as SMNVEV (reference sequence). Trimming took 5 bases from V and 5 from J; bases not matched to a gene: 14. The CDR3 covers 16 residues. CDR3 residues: CASSGQGATSWDEQYF. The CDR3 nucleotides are TGTGCCAGCAGTGGGCAGGGGGCTACTTCTTGGGACGAGCAGTACTTC.

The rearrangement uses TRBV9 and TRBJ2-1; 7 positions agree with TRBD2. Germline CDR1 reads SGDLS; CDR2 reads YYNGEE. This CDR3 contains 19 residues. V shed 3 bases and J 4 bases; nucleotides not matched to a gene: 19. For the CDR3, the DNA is TGTGCCAGCAGCGATTCCCTCGTAACGCGGGAGCCCCTTTACAATGAGCAGTTCTTC. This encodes CASSDSLVTREPLYNEQFF.

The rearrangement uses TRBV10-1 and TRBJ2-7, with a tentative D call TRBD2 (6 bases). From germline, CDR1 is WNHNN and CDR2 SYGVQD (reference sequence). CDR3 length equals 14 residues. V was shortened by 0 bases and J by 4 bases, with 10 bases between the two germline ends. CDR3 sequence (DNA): TGCGCCAGCAGTGAGTCTGGGGCGGGGTACGAGCAGTACTTC. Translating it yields CASSESGAGYEQYF.

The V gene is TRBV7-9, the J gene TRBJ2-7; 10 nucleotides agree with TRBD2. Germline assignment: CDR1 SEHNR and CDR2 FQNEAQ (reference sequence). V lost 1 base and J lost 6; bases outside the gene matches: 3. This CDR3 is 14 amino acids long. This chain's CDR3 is CASSLEPSGSEQYF. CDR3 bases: TGTGCCAGCAGCTTAGAACCTAGCGGGAGCGAGCAGTACTTC.

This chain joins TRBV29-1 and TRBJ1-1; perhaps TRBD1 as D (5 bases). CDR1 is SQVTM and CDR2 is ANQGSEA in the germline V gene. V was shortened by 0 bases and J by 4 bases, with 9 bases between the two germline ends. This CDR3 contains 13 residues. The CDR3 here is CSVEEDGGTEAFF. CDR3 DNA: TGCAGCGTTGAAGAGGACGGGGGCACTGAAGCTTTCTTT.

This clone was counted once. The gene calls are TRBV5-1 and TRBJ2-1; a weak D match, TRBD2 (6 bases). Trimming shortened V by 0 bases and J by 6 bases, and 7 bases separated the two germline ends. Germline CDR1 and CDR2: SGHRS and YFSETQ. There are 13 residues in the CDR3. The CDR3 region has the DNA TGCGCCAGCAGCTTGGGACTAGTCAATGAGCAGTTCTTC. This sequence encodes CASSLGLVNEQFF.

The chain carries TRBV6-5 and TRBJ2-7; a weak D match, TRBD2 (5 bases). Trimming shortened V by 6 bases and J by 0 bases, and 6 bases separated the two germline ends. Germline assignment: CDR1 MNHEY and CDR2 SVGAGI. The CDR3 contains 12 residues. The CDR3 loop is CASRGSSYEQYF. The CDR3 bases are TGTGCCAGCAGGGGGAGCTCCTACGAGCAGTACTTC.

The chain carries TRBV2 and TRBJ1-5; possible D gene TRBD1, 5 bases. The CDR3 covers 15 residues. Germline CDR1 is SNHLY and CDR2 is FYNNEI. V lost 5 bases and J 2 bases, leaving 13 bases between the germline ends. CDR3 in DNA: TGTGCCAGCAGTCGAGGGGAGTTGGGCAATCAGCCCCAGCATTTT. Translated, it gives CASSRGELGNQPQHF.

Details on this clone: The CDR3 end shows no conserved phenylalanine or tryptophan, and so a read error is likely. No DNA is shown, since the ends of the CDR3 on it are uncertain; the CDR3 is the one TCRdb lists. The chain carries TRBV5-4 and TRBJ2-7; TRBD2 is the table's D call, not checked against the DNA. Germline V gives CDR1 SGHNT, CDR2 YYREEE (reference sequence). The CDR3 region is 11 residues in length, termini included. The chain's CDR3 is CASSQVGSGTS.

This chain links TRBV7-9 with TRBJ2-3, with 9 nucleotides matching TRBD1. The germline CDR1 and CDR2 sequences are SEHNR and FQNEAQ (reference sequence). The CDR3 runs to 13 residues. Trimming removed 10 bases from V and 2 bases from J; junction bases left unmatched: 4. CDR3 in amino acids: CATGQGPTDTQYF. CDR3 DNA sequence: TGTGCCACCGGACAGGGGCCCACAGATACGCAGTATTTT. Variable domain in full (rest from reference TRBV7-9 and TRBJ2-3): DTGVSQNPRHKITKRGQNVTFRCDPISEHNRLYWYRQTLGQGPEFLTYFQNEAQLEKSRLLSDRFSAERPKGSFSTLEIQRTEQGDSAMYLCATGQGPTDTQYFGPGTRLTVL.

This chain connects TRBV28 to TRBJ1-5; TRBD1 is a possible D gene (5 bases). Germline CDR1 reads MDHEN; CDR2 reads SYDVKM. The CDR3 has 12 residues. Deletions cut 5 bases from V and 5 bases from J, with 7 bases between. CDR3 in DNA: TGTGCCAGCAGTGTGACAGATCAGCCCCAGCATTTT. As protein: CASSVTDQPQHF.

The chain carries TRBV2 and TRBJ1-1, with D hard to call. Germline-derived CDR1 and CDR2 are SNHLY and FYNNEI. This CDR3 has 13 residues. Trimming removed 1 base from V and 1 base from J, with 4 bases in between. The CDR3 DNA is TGTGCCAGCAGTGAAGAGGGGAACACTGAAGCTTTCTTT. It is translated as CASSEEGNTEAFF.

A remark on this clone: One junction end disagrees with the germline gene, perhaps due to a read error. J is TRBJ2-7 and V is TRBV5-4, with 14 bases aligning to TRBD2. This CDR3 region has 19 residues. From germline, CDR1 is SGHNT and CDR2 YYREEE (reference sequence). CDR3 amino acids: CASSTKRGTSGSRGYEQYF. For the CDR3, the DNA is TGCGCCAGCAGCACTAAACGCGGGACTAGCGGGAGCCGAGGCTACGAGCAGTACTTC.

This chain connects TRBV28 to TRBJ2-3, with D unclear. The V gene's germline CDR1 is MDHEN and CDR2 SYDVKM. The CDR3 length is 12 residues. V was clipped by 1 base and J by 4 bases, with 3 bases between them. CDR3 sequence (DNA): TGTGCCAGCAGTTTATTGTCAGATACGCAGTATTTT. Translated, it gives CASSLLSDTQYF. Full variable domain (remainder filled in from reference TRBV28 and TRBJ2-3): DVKVTQSSRYLVKRTGEKVFLECVQDMDHENMFWYRQDPGLGLRLIYFSYDVKMKEKGDIPEGYSVSREKKERFSLILESASTNQTSMYLCASSLLSDTQYFGPGTRLTVL.

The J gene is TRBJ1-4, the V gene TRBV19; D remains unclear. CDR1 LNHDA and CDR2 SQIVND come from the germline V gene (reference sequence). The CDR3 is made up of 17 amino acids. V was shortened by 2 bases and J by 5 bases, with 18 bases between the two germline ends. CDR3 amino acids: CASSIFGTTLPNEKLFF. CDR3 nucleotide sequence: TGTGCCAGTAGTATATTCGGCACGACTCTCCCAAATGAAAAACTGTTTTTT.

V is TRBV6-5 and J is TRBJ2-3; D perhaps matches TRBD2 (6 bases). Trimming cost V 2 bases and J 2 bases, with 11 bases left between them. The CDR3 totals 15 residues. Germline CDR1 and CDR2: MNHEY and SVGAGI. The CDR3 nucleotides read TGTGCCAGCAGTTACGGGTTAGCGGACACAGATACGCAGTATTTT. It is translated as CASSYGLADTDTQYF.

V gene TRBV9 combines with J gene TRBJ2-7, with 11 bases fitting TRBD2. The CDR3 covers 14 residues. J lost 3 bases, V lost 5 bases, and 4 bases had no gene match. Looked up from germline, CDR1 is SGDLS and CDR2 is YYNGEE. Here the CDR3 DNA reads TGTGCCAGCAGTGCAGGGACTAGCGGCTACGAGCAGTACTTC. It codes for CASSAGTSGYEQYF. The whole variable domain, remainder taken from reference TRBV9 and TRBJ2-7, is DSGVTQTPKHLITATGQRVTLRCSPRSGDLSVYWYQQSLDQGLQFLIQYYNGEERAKGNILERFSAQQFPDLHSELNLSSLELGDSALYFCASSAGTSGYEQYFGPGTRLTVT.

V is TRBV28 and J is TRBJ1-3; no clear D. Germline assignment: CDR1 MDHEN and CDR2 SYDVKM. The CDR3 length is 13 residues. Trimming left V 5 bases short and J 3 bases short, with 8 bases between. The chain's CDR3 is CASSANSGNTIYF. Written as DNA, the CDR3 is TGTGCCAGCAGTGCCAACAGTGGAAACACCATATATTTT.

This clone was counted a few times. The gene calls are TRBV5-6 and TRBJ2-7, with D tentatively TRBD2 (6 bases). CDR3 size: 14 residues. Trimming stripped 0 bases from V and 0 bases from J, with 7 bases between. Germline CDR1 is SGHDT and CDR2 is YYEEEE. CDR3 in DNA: TGTGCCAGCAGCTTGGGGGGGGACTCCTACGAGCAGTACTTC. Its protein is CASSLGGDSYEQYF.

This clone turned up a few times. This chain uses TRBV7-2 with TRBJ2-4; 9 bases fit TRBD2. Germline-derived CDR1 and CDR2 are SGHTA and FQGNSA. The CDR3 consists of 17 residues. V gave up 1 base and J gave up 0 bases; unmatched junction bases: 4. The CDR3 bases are TGTGCCAGCAGCTTAGGGCTAGCGGGACTAGCCAAAAACATTCAGTACTTC. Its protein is CASSLGLAGLAKNIQYF.

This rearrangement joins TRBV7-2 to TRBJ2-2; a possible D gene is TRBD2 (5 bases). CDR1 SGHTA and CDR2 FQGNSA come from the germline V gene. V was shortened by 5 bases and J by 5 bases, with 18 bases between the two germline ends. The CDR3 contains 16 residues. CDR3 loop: CASSPRWAGSTGELFF. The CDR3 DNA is TGTGCCAGCAGCCCCCGGTGGGCGGGCAGTACCGGGGAGCTGTTTTTT.

CDR3 loop: CASSYMGQGGEKLFF. The DNA for the CDR3 is TGTGCCAGCAGTTACATGGGACAGGGGGGGGAAAAACTGTTTTTT. The gene calls are TRBV6-5 and TRBJ1-4, with 11 nucleotides matching TRBD1. Trimming cost V 2 bases and J 8 bases; bases outside gene matches: 4. The length of the CDR3 is 15 residues. From germline, CDR1 is MNHEY and CDR2 SVGAGI.

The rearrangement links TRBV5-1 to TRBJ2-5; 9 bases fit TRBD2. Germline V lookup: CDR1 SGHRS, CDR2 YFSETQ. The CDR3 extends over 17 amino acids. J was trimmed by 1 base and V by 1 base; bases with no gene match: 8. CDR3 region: CASSLMGSSGTQETQYF. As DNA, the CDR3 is TGCGCCAGCAGCTTGATGGGTTCTAGCGGGACCCAAGAGACCCAGTACTTC.

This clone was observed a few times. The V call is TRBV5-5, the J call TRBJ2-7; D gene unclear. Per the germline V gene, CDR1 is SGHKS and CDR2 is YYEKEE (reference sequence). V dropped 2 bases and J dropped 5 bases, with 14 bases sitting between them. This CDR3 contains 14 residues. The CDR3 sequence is CASSFGPLLDEQYF. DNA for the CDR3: TGTGCCAGCAGCTTCGGGCCTCTCTTGGACGAGCAGTACTTC.